The entry below gives a single T cell receptor beta chain sequence along with its context. This clonotype appeared a few times. It lacks a known antigen. Base qualities were left out, and no much larger clone turns up one base away. The data stem from a study of T-cell memory formation after mild COVID-19 (dated by TCRdb to the early 2020s). Background on the whole study: Most TCR sequence clusters were specific to one of the two donors. In two donors, T-cell clones that expanded and contracted after mild COVID-19 were followed by sequencing TCRalpha and TCRbeta repertoires longitudinally. The cohort comprised two young, previously healthy adult volunteers, one female and one male. Points the paper makes about the study in general: From day 15 to 85, contracting clones showed balanced CD4/CD8 phenotypes, whereas a second wave of clones that expanded from day 15 to 37 leaned towards CD4+. SARS-CoV-2 specificity was not confirmed for the second-wave clones peaking on day 37. The study included only two mild cases, and larger cohorts that include severe cases with pre-infection samples were judged to be necessary. Contracting CD4+ clones were found mainly in CM and EM memory subsets, while CD8+ clones were enriched in EMRA. The detection of some responding clones in pre-infection memory suggests that pre-existing cross-reactive memory T cells joined the SARS-CoV-2 response.

Sequencing used an Illumina NovaSeq 6000. Using 5'RACE with constant-segment primers, TCRalpha and TCRbeta cDNA libraries were constructed, with sample barcodes and unique molecular identifiers added in the process. RNA was extracted from every sample with Trizol reagent. The libraries were amplified in two PCR steps, and the second step added a second sample barcode and Illumina TruSeq adapters. Libraries were sequenced on an Illumina NovaSeq with 2 x 150 bp paired-end reads. The paper's data handling went like this. With migec v1.2.7, reads were demultiplexed and then collapsed into UMI-guided consensus sequences. With mixcr v2.1.11, UMI consensuses were aligned to TRA and TRB V and J templates and assembled into clonotypes. A clonotype was counted as expanded or contracted only when both edgeR and NoisET called the clonotype significant, with the noise models trained on biological replicates. For edgeR calls, the cutoffs were a false discovery rate-adjusted p below 0.01 and a log2 fold-change threshold of 1. As an exploratory analysis of dynamics, max-normalized trajectories of the 1000 most abundant clonotypes were examined by PCA with hierarchical clustering. The CD4 or CD8 phenotype of responding clones was assigned using the separately sequenced CD4+ and CD8+ repertoires. The raw public reads went through TCRdb reprocessing: fastp at Q25, MiXCR clone calling, in-frame beta chains kept. Identical CDR3 proteins give one entry, which carries the most common genes and DNA. What appears here as the V and J calls and clone size reflects TCRdb's work, not the paper's. This sample lists around 310,000 distinct CDR3 sequences; more than 15% were detected once. The ten largest clones capture approximately 20% of the sample.

Ficoll-Paque density gradient centrifugation was used to isolate PBMCs. Its CDR3 holds 16 amino acids, cysteine through phenylalanine. Just the 48-base CDR3 DNA is kept, in frame starting at base 1. From V the trimming removes 2 bases and from J it removes 2 bases, while the gene matches leave 6 bases of the junction unaccounted for. In the germline V gene, CDR1 corresponds to LGHNA and CDR2 to YNFKEQ. The TCR sequence derives from a man aged 18 to 35 who had mild COVID-19 (a few samples of this study predate the infection). The sample titles of this study are shuffled in the database, so cell type and time point are left out; the donor was told from shared clones. The V and J genes are TRBV4-2 and TRBJ2-3, with 8 junctional bases fitting TRBD1. The sequencing input was PBMCs or a T cell subset sorted from them (not recorded which). The nucleotides are TGTGCCAGCAGCCAAACGACAGGGGCTTACACAGATACGCAGTATTTT. It specifies CASSQTTGAYTDTQYF.